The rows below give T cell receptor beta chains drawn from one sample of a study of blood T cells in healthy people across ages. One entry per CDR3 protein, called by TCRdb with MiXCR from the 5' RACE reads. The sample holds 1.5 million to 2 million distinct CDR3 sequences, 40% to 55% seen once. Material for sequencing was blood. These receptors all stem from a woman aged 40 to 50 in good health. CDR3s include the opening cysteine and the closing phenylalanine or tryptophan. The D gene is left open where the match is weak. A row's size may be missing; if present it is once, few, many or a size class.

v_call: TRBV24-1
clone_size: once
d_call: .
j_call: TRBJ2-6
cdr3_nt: TGTGCCACCAGTGACCGTAGGCCGGTGCCTGGGGCCAACGTCCTGACTTTC
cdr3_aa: CATSDRRPVPGANVLTF

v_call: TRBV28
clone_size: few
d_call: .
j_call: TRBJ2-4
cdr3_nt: TGTGCCAGCTCCCCGGGGACGGCGGGGAACATTCAGTACTTC
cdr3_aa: CASSPGTAGNIQYF

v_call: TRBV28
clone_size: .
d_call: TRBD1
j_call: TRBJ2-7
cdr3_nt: TGTGCCAGCAGTACAGACAGGGAACCCTACGAGCAGTACTTC
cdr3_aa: CASSTDREPYEQYF

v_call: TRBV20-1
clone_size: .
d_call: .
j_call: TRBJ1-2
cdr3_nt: TGCAGTGCTAGAGACCCCTATCCAGTCGGCCAAAACTATGGCTACACCTTC
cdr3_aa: CSARDPYPVGQNYGYTF

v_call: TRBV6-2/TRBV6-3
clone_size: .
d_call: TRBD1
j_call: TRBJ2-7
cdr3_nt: TGTGCCAGCAGATTCGCCGGGACAGGGAACTACGAGCAGTACTTC
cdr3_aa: CASRFAGTGNYEQYF

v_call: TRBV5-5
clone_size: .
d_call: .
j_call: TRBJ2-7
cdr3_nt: TGTGCCAGCAGCTTGGATCCAGGGACGTCCTACGAGCAGTACTTC
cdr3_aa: CASSLDPGTSYEQYF

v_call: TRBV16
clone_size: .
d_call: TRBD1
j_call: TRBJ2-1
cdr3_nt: TGTGCCAGCAGCCCTACTTCCGGGACAGGAAGCTACAATGAGCAGTTCTTC
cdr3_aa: CASSPTSGTGSYNEQFF

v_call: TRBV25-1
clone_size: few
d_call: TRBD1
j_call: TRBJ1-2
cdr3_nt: TGTGCCAGCAGTGGACAGGGGACTCACTATGGCTACACCTTC
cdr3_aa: CASSGQGTHYGYTF

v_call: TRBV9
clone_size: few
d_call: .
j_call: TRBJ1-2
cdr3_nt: TGTGCCAGCAGCGGAACAGGGCTCCACTATGGCTACACCTTC
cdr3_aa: CASSGTGLHYGYTF

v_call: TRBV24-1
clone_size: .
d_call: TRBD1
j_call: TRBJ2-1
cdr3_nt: TGTGCCACCAGTACCAATCCCGGCCAGGGGGCAAGCAATGAGCAGTTCTTC
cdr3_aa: CATSTNPGQGASNEQFF

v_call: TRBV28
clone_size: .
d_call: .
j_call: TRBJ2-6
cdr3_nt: TGTGCCAGCAGTTTATACCTAAAGTTGCCCTCTGGGGCCAACGTCCTGACTTTC
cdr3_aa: CASSLYLKLPSGANVLTF

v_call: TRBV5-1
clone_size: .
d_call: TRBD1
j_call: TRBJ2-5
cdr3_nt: TGCGCCAGCAGCTTGGGCCACCGGGACAGGTCGGAGACCCAGTACTTC
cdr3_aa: CASSLGHRDRSETQYF

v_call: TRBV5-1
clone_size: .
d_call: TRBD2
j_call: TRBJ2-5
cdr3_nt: TGCGCCAGCCTAGCGGGGGGGGCTTACCAAGAGACCCAGTACTTC
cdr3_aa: CASLAGGAYQETQYF

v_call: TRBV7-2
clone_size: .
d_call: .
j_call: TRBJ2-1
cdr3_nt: TGTGCCAGCAGCTTAGAACCGGGTTTGAGAAATGAGCAGTTCTTC
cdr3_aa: CASSLEPGLRNEQFF

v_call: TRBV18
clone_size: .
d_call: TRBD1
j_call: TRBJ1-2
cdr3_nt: TGTGCCAGCTCACCCGGGACAGGAGGCAGCGGCTACACCTTC
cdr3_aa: CASSPGTGGSGYTF

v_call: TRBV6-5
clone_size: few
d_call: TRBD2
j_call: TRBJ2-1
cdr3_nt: TGTGCCAGCAGTTATAATACCGGGACTAGCGGTCCCTACAATGAGCAGTTCTTC
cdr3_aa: CASSYNTGTSGPYNEQFF

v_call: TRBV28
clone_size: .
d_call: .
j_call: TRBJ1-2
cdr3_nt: TGTGCCAGCAGCCGAACAGGGAGCTATGACTACACCTTC
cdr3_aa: CASSRTGSYDYTF

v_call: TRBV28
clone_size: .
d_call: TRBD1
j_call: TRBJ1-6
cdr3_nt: TGTGCCAGCCTGGAACGGACAGGGAATAATTCACCCCTCCACTTT
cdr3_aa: CASLERTGNNSPLHF

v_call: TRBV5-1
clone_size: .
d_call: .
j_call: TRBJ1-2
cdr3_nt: TGCGCCAGCAGCTCGCCACCAGGGGATGTGGACTATGGCTACACCTTC
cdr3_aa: CASSSPPGDVDYGYTF

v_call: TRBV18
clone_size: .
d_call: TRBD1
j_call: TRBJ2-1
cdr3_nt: TGTGCCAGCTCACCACTTCAGGGGGAGGAGCAGTTCTTC
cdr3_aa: CASSPLQGEEQFF

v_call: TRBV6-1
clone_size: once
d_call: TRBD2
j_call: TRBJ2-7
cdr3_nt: TGTGCCAGCAGTGAATTGGGACTAGCGGGGGAGTACGAGCAGTACTTC
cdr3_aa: CASSELGLAGEYEQYF

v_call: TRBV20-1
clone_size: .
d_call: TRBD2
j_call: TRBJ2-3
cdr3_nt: TGCAGTGCTAGGGAGGGTAGCGGGTCGGATACGCAGTATTTT
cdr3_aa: CSAREGSGSDTQYF

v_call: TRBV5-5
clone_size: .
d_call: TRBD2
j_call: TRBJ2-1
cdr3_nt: TGTGCCAGCAGCTTAGGAGCGGGGGGGGTTGAGCAGTTCTTC
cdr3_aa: CASSLGAGGVEQFF

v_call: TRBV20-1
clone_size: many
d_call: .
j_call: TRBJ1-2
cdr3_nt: TGCAGTGCTAGCGGTCGACAGGTCTATGGCTACACCTTC
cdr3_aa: CSASGRQVYGYTF

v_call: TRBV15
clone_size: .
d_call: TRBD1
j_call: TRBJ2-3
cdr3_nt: TGTGCCACCAGCAGAGGGACAGGGAAAAGCGATACGCAGTATTTT
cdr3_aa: CATSRGTGKSDTQYF

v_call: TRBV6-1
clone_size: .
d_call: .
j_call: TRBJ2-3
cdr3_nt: TGTGCCAGCAGTGAAGCCCGAGGGCTAGGGGATACGCAGTATTTT
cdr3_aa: CASSEARGLGDTQYF

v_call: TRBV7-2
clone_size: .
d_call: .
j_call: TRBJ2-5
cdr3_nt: TGTGCCAGCAGCTTGGACAGTCTCCCCTCCAATGAGCAGTACTTC
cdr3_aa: CASSLDSLPSNEQYF

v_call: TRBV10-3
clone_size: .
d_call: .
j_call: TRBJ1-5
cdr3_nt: TGTGCCATCACACCCAATAGCAATCAGCCCCAGCATTTT
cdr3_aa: CAITPNSNQPQHF

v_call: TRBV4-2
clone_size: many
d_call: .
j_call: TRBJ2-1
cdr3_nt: TGTGCCAGCAGCCAAGATCTGGACAATGAGCAGTTCTTC
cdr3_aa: CASSQDLDNEQFF

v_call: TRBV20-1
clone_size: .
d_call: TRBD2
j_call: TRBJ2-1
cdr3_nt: TGCAGTGCTAGAAGCCTAGCGGGGGGCAAACACCCCCAGTTCTTC
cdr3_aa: CSARSLAGGKHPQFF

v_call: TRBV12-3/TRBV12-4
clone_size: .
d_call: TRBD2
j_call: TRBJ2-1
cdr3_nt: TGTGCCAGCAGGGGAGGGCCTCTGTTCAATGAGCAGTTCTTC
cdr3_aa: CASRGGPLFNEQFF

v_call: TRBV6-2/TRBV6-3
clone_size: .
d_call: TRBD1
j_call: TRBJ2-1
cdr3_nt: TGTGCCAGCACCCCAGACAGGGGGCATCGCAATGAGCAGTTCTTC
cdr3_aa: CASTPDRGHRNEQFF

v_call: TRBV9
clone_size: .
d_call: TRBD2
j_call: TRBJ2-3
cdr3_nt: TGTGCCAGCAGCGGGGAAACAGCTCTAACGGGACTAGCGGTGTCAATTGGAGATACGCAGTATTTT
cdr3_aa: CASSGETALTGLAVSIGDTQYF

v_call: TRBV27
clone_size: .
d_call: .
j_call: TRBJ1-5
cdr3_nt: TGTGCCAGCAGTTTATATGCGGGGAATAGCAATCAGCCCCAGCATTTT
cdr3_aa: CASSLYAGNSNQPQHF

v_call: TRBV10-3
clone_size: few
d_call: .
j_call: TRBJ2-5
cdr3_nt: TGTGCCACCGATGACTCAGGGAGGGAGACCCAGTACTTC
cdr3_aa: CATDDSGRETQYF

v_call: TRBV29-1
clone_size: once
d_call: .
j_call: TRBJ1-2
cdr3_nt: TGCAGCGTTGGGGGAGGGACCCCGGCTACTAACTATGGCTACACCTTC
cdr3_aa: CSVGGGTPATNYGYTF

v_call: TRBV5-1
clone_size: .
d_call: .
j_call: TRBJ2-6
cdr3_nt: TGCGCCAGCAGCTTGGTTACAGGTGTTAGTGGGGCCAACGTCCTGACTTTC
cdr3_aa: CASSLVTGVSGANVLTF